Listed here is a single TCR beta chain. Its specificity is unknown. Clones were read by immunoSEQ multiplex PCR, and TCRdb kept only the in-frame ones, dropping some. Found here are a few hundred thousand clones, around 80% of them singletons; the top ten hold around an eighth. The germline V and J ends were trimmed by 5 bases and 5 bases, with 16 bases remaining between them. The germline CDR1 and CDR2 sequences are SGHAT and FQNNGV. The CDR3 sequence is 14 residues long. The source of the sample is a study of cytomegalovirus exposure and HLA in healthy donors. Study-level results: Three chains linked to CMV were shown in vitro to be specific for CMV antigens. Most TCR sequences proved rare, with some public TCRs found in many donors. Reportedly, cytomegalovirus status was diagnosed with high sensitivity and specificity. The investigators catalogued some 160 TCR beta chains as cytomegalovirus-associated.

The chain employs TRBV11-2 and TRBJ2-7, with D possibly matching TRBD2 (6 bases). The sample consisted of PBMCs. The clonotype was recovered from a young woman in good health and CMV-seropositive. CDR3 region: CASSTRLGADEQYF. For the CDR3, the DNA is TGTGCCAGCAGCACTAGACTAGGGGCGGACGAGCAGTACTTC.